The sequence of this T cell receptor (beta chain) was determined in a study of read filtering for tumor transcriptome and immune sequencing. Study-wide context: Among patients, 17 to 20 were male and more than 13 female, aged roughly 40 to 90 (mean roughly 64).

From 300 to 400 ng of RNA, a library with molecular barcoded alpha/delta and beta/gamma adaptors was made. Via MiXCR, TCRdb re-called the reads, giving one row per CDR3 protein. The sample carries some 140,000 distinct CDR3 sequences, 13% recorded once. This clonotype was seen many times. Trimming removed 2 bases at V and 7 bases at J, with 15 bases between. Germline assignment: CDR1 SGHDN and CDR2 FVKESK. The CDR3 has 15 residues. The sequence was collected from a donor at least 40 years old with multiple myeloma. Material for sequencing was a population of CD138-negative cells sorted from bone marrow. The J gene is TRBJ2-4, the V gene TRBV14, with D perhaps matching TRBD1 or TRBD2 (5 bases each). The chain's CDR3 is CASSQTGTAFNIQYF. The DNA for the CDR3 is TGTGCCAGCAGCCAAACCGGGACGGCTTTCAACATTCAGTACTTC.